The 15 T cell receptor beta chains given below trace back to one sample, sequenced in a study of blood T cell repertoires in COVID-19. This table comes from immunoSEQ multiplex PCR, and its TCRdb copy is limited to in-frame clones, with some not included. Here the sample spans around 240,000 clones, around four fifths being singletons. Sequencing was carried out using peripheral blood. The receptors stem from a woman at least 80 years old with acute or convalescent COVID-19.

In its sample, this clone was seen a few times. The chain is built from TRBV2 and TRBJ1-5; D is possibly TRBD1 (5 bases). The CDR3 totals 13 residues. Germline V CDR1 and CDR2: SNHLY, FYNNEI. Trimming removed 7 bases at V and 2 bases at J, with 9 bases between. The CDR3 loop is CASTATGNQPQHF. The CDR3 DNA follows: TGTGCCAGCACAGCGACAGGCAATCAGCCCCAGCATTTT.

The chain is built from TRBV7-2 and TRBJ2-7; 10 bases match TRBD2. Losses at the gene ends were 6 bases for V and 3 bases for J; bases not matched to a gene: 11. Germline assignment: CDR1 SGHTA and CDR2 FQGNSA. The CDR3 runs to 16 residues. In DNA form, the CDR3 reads TGTGCCAGCAGATTTGAGGCGGCTAGCGGGAGCTACGAGCAGTACTTC. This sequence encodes CASRFEAASGSYEQYF. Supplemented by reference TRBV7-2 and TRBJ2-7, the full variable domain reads GAGVSQSPSNKVTEKGKDVELRCDPISGHTALYWYRQSLGQGLEFLIYFQGNSAPDKSGLPSDRFSAERTGGSVSTLTIQRTQQEDSAVYLCASRFEAASGSYEQYFGPGTRLTVT.

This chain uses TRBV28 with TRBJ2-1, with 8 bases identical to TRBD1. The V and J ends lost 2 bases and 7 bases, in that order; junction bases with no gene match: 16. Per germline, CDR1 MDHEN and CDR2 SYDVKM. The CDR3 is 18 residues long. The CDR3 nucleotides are TGTGCCAGCAGTTTAGGGGACACCTCGACAGGGGTGGGGAATGAGCAGTTCTTC. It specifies CASSLGDTSTGVGNEQFF.

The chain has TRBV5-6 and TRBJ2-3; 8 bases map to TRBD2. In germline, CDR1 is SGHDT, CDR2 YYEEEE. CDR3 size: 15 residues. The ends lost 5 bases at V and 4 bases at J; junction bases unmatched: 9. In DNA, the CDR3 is TGTGCCAGCAGTAATGGTGCGGGAGGAGCAGATACGCAGTATTTT. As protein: CASSNGAGGADTQYF.

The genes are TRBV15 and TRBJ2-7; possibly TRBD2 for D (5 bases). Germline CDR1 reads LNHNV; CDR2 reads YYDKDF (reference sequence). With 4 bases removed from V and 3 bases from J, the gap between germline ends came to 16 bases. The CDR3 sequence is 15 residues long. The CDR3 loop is CATSTGYEKGYEQYF. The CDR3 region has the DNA TGTGCCACCAGCACGGGGTACGAGAAGGGCTACGAGCAGTACTTC.

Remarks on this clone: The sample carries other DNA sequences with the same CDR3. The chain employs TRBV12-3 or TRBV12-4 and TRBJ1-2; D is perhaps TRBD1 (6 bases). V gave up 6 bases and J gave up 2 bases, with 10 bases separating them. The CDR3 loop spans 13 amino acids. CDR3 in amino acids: CASSLQGNYGYTF. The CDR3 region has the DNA TGTGCCAGCAGCCTACAGGGAAACTATGGCTACACCTTC.

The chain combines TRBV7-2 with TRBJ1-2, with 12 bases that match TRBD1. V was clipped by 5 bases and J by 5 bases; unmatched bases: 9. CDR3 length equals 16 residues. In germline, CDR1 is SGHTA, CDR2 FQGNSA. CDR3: CASSPGPGQGAYGYTF. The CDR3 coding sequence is TGTGCCAGCAGCCCAGGTCCGGGACAGGGGGCTTATGGCTACACCTTC.

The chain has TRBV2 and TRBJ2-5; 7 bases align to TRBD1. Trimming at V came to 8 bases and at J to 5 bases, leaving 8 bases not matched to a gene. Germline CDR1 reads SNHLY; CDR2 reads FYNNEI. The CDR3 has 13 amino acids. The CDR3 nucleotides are TGTGCCAGCCGAAGGACAGGTTTGGAGACCCAGTACTTC. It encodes CASRRTGLETQYF.

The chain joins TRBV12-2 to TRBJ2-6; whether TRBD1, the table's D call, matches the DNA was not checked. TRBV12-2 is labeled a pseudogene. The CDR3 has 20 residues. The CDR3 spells CASRLIGVRGGCSGANVLTF. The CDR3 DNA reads TGTGCAAGTCGCTTAATCGGGGTGCGAGGGGGTTGCTCTGGGGCCAACGTCCTGACTTTC.

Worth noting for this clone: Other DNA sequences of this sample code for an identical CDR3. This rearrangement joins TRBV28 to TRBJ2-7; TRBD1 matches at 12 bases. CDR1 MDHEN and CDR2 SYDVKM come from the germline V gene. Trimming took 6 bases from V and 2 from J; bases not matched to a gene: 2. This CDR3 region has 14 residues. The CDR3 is CASRGTGGPYEQYF. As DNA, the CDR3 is TGTGCCAGCAGAGGGACAGGGGGCCCCTACGAGCAGTACTTC. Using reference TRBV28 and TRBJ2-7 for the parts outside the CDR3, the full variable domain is DVKVTQSSRYLVKRTGEKVFLECVQDMDHENMFWYRQDPGLGLRLIYFSYDVKMKEKGDIPEGYSVSREKKERFSLILESASTNQTSMYLCASRGTGGPYEQYFGPGTRLTVT.

CDR3: CASSPPGDRGYGYTF. DNA of the CDR3: TGTGCCAGCAGCCCCCCAGGGGACAGGGGTTATGGCTACACCTTC. V is TRBV5-4 and J is TRBJ1-2; 10 bases map to TRBD1. The germline gives CDR1 SGHNT, CDR2 YYREEE (reference sequence). The CDR3 contains 15 residues. V trimming: 4 bases; J trimming: 5 bases; junction bases outside the gene matches: 8. The variable domain in full, with the rest retrieved from reference TRBV5-4 and TRBJ1-2, is ETGVTQSPTHLIKTRGQQVTLRCSSQSGHNTVSWYQQALGQGPQFIFQYYREEENGRGNFPPRFSGLQFPNYSSELNVNALELDDSALYLCASSPPGDRGYGYTFGSGTRLTVV.

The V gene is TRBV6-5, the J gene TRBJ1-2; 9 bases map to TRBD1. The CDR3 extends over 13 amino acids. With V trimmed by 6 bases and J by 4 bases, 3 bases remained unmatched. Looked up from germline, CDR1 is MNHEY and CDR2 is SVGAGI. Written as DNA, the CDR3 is TGTGCCAGCAGACAGACAGGGGGCTATGGCTACACCTTC. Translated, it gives CASRQTGGYGYTF.

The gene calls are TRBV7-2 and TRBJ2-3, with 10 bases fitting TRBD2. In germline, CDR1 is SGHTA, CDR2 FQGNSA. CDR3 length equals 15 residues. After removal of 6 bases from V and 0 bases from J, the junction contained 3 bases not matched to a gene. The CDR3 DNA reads TGTGCCAGCAGTGGACTAGCGGCTAGCACAGATACGCAGTATTTT. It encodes CASSGLAASTDTQYF.

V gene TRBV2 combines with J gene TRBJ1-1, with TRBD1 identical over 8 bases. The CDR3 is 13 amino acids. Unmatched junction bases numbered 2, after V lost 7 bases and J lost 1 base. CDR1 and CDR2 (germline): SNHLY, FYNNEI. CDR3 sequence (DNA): TGTGCCAGCATAACAGGGGGGAACACTGAAGCTTTCTTT. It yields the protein CASITGGNTEAFF.

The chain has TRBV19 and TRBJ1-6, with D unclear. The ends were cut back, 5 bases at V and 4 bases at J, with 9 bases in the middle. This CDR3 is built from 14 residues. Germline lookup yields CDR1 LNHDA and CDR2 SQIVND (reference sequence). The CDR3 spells CASSPREYNSPLHF. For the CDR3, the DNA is TGTGCCAGTAGTCCTCGGGAATATAATTCACCCCTCCACTTT.